This entry is about one TCR beta chain. The CDR3 length is 12 residues. With 0 bases clipped from V and 15 bases from J, the junction kept 5 bases outside the gene matches. The V gene's germline CDR1 is SGHRS and CDR2 YFSETQ. This entry is derived from a study of T cell changes during pregnancy in multiple sclerosis. TCRdb keeps only in-frame clones here, not all; method: immunoSEQ multiplex PCR. The sample yields over 55,000 clones, 90% seen once. The V call is TRBV5-1, the J call TRBJ2-1; 8 bases agree with TRBD1. This specimen was peripheral blood, taken after pregnancy. The sequence came from a female donor in good health, enrolled as a control in a pregnancy study. The CDR3 bases are TGCGCCAGCAGCTTGGGGACAGGGATTCCGTTCTTC. It translates to CASSLGTGIPFF.